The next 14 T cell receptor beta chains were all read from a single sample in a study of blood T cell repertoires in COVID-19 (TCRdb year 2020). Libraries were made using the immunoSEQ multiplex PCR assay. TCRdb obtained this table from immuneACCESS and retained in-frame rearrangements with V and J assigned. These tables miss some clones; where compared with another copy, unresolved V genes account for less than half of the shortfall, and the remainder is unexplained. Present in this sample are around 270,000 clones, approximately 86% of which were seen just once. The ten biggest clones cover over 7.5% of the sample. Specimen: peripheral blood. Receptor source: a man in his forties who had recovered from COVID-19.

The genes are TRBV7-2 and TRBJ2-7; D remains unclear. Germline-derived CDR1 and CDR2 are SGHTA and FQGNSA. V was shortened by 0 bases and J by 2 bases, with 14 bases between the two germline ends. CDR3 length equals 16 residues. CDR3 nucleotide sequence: TGTGCCAGCAGCTTAGCTTTGGTCTACCCGCCCTACGAGCAGTACTTC. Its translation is CASSLALVYPPYEQYF.

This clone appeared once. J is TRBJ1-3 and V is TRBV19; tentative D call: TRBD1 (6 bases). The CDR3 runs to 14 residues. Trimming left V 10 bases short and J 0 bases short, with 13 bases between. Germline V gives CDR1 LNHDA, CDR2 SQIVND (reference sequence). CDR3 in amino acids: CATRTDGSGNTIYF. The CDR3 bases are TGTGCCACCCGGACAGACGGCTCTGGAAACACCATATATTTT.

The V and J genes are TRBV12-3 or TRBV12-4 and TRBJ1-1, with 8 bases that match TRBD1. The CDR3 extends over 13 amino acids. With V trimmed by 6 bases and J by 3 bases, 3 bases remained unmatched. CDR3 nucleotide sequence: TGTGCCAGCAGCTCGACAGGGGACACTGAAGCTTTCTTT. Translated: CASSSTGDTEAFF.

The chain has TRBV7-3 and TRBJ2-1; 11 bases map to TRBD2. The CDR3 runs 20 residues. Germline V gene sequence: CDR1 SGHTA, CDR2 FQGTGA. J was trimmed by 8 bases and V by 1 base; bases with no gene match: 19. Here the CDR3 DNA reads TGTGCCAGCAGCTTAAAAAGGAGTGGTAGCGGGAGGGTGGAGGGCGATGAGCAGTTCTTC. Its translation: CASSLKRSGSGRVEGDEQFF. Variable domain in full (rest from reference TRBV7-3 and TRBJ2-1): GAGVSQTPSNKVTEKGKYVELRCDPISGHTALYWYRQSLGQGPEFLIYFQGTGAADDSGLPNDRFFAVRPEGSVSTLKIQRTERGDSAVYLCASSLKRSGSGRVEGDEQFFGPGTRLTVL.

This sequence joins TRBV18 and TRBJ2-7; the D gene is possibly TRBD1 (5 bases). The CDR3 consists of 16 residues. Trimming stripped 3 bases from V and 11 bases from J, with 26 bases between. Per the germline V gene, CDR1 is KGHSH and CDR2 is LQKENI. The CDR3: CASSPRPPDSLPRKYF. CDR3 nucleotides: TGTGCCAGCTCACCCAGACCCCCCGACAGCCTCCCGAGGAAGTACTTC.

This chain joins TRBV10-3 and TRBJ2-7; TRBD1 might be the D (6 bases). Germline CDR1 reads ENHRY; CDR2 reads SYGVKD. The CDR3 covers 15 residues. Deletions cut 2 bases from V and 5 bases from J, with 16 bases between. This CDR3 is CAISEGTRSRHEQYF. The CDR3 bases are TGTGCCATCAGTGAGGGGACAAGAAGTCGCCACGAGCAGTACTTC.

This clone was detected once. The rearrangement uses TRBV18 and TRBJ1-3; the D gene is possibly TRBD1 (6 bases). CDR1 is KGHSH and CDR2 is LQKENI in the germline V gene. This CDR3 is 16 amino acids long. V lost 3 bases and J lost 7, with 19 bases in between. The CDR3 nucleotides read TGTGCCAGCTCACCTCTCCAGGGACATGAGGGGAACACCATATATTTT. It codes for CASSPLQGHEGNTIYF.

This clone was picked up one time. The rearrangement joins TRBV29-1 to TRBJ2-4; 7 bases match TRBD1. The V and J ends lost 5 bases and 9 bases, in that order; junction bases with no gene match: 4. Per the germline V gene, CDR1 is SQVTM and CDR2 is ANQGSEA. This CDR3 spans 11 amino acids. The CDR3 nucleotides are TGCAGCGTTACAGGGGACGCCATTCAGTACTTC. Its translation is CSVTGDAIQYF.

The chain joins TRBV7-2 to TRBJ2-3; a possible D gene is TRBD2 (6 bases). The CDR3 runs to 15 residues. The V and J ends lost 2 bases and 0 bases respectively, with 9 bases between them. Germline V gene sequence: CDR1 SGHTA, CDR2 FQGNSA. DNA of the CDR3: TGTGCCAGCAGCTTAACTGGGGGGAGCACAGATACGCAGTATTTT. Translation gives CASSLTGGSTDTQYF.

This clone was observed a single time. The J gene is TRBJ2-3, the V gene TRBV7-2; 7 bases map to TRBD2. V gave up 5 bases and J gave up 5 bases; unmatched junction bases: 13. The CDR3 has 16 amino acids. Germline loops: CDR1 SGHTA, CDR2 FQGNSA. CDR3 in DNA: TGTGCCAGCAGCGTAGGAAGCGGCGGGGGTAGAGATACGCAGTATTTT. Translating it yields CASSVGSGGGRDTQYF.

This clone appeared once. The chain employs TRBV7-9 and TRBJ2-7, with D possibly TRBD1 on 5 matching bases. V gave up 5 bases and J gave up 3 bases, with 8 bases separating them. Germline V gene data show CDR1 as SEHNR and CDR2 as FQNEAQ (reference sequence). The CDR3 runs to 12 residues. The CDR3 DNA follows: TGTGCCAGCAGCGCAACAGGCTACGAGCAGTACTTC. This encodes CASSATGYEQYF.

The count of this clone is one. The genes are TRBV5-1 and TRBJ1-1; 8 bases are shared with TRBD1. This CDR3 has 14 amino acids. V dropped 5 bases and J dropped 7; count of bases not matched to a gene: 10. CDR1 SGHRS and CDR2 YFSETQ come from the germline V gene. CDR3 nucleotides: TGCGCCAGCAGGAACCAGGGGGCGCAGGGTGAAGCTTTCTTT. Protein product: CASRNQGAQGEAFF.

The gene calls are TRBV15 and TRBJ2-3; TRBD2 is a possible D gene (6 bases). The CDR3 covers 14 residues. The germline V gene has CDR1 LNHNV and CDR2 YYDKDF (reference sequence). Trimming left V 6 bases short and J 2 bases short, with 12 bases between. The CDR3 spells CATRLSSVTDTQYF. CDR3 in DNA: TGTGCCACCAGGCTATCTAGCGTCACAGATACGCAGTATTTT.

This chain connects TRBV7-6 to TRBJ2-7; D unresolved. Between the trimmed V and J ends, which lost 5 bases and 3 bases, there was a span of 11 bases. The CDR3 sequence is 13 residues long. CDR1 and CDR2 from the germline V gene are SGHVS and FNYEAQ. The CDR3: CASSPRSSYEQYF. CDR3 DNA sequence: TGTGCCAGCAGCCCGCGTTCAAGCTACGAGCAGTACTTC.